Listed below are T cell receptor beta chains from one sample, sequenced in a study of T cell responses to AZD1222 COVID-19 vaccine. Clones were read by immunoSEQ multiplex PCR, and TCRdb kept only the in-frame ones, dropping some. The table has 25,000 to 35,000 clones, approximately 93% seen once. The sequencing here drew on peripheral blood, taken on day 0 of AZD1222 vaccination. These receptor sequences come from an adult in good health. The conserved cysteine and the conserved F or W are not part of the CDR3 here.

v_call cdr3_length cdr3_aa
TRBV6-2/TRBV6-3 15 ASSYGRTGGLKETQY
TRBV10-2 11 ASSLHQDYGYT
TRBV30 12 AWSVRGGTGELF
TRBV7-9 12 ASSLGGSYNEQF
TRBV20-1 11 SASKGDNQPQH
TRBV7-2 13 ASSFNSDSGNTIY
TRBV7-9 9 ASRLGETQY
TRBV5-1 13 ASSLAGQGADEQY
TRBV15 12 ATSRDMREETQY
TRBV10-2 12 ASRRDRGQSPLH
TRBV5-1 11 ASRGTGDSPLH
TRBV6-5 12 ASSQQGGNQPQH
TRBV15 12 ATSRDRPGLEAF
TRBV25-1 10 ASSEGVGTQY
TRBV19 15 ASSIGGEFAPYNEQF
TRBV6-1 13 ASSEAARGFQPQH
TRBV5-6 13 ASSLESGSYNEQF
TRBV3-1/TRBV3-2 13 ASSQSRGRVYEQY
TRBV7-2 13 ASSLARTDYYGYT
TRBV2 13 ASSRGTSENNEQF
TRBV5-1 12 ASTDRGQTYEQY
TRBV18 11 ASSEGLQETQY
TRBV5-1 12 ASSLGSGQEKLF
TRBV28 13 ASTSPPGGHEKLF
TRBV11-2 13 ASSLDGQYNSPLH
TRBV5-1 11 ASRRQENTEAF
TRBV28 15 ASTSFTRGRLNQPQH
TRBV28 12 AWGGTAINEKLF
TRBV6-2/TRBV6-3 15 ASSTGRRGRGNTEAF
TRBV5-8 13 ASSSPGGRIQPQH
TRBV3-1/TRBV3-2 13 ASSQEEGSDYGYT
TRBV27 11 ASRQGNTGELF
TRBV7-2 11 ASSSYGTGEAF
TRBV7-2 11 ASSFTGGDEQY
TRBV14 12 ASSPDRAGNEQY
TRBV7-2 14 ASSLGLGASNQPQH
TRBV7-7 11 ASSPGLAGELF
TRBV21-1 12 ASSKKAGDYEQY
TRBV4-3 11 ASSQQRGSEAF
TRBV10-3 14 AISENQGAGTGELF